This T cell receptor (beta chain) was identified during a study of T cells in Graves' hyperthyroidism and ophthalmopathy. Study as a whole: It was at initial diagnosis, before any treatment, that peripheral blood was collected.

Template material for amplifying TCR beta CDR3 regions consisted of RNA transcripts. The HTBI primer set served for first-round RT-PCR of the TCR CDR3. MiXCR was run by TCRdb on the multiplex PCR reads, yielding one entry per CDR3 protein. The sample holds 700,000 to 950,000 distinct CDR3 sequences, 35% seen once. Uncontrolled infection, other autoimmune disease, pregnancy or lactation led to exclusion. The diagnostic basis comprised clinical symptoms, serum thyroxine and TRAb, thyroid ultrasound and orbital computed tomography. This clonotype appeared a few times. The CDR3 runs to 14 residues. Trimming removed 3 bases from V and 5 bases from J, with 13 bases in between. Germline-derived CDR1 and CDR2 are PRHDT and FYEKMQ (reference sequence).

This rearrangement joins TRBV13 to TRBJ1-1; a possible D gene is TRBD1 (5 bases). The sample consisted of blood. This sequence originates from a woman in her thirties or forties with Graves' hyperthyroidism. In nucleotides, the CDR3 is TGTGCCAGCAGCTTGGGGCTGGGGAGGACTGAAGCTTTCTTT. Translation gives CASSLGLGRTEAFF.